This T cell receptor beta chain was recorded in a study of T cells in Graves' hyperthyroidism and ophthalmopathy. Study in general: At initial diagnosis, before any treatment had begun, peripheral blood was obtained.

Points from the study as a whole: Through a model of 13 V-J features, ophthalmopathy was separated from stable hyperthyroidism.

Amplified TCR beta CDR3 regions derived from RNA transcripts. HTBI primers were the set used in a first-round RT-PCR of the TCR CDR3. From the multiplex PCR reads, TCRdb called clonotypes with MiXCR, one entry per CDR3 protein. The top ten clones hold 35% of a sample with around 250,000 distinct CDR3 sequences, 24% of them seen once. From around 11 ml of fresh peripheral blood, PBMCs were isolated. This clonotype was observed many times. Its antigen is as yet unknown. The germline CDR1 and CDR2 sequences are MDHEN and SYDVKM. V was clipped by 6 bases and J by 3 bases, with 18 bases between them. The CDR3 runs 16 residues.

The sequenced sample consisted of blood. The receptor was derived from a woman aged 40-49 years with Graves' ophthalmopathy. The J gene is TRBJ2-1, the V gene TRBV28, with D possibly TRBD2 on 6 matching bases. The CDR3 nucleotides read TGTGCCAGCAGCCGTAGTACCCTAGCGCACTACAATGAGCAGTTCTTC. Amino acids: CASSRSTLAHYNEQFF.